The 31 T cell receptor beta chains given below trace back to one sample, sequenced in a study of cytomegalovirus exposure and HLA in healthy donors. The PCR ran on 60 Vbeta and 13 Jbeta primers. Libraries were prepared by immunoSEQ multiplex PCR; TCRdb keeps only in-frame clonotypes and omits some of them. The sample contains some 130,000 clones, over 75% of which appear only once. The sequenced material came from PBMCs. The receptors were sampled from a woman aged 40 to 50 in good health and CMV-seropositive.

The chain couples TRBV12-5 to TRBJ2-5; 8 bases match TRBD1. This CDR3 region has 13 residues. Germline V gene sequence: CDR1 LGHNT, CDR2 FRNRAP. With V trimmed by 5 bases and J by 4 bases, 3 bases remained unmatched. The CDR3 DNA reads as TGTGCTAGTGGTCCCGACAGGGGAGAGACCCAGTACTTC. This gives the protein CASGPDRGETQYF. The full variable domain, rest sourced from reference TRBV12-5 and TRBJ2-5, is DARVTQTPRHKVTEMGQEVTMRCQPILGHNTVFWYRQTMMQGLELLAYFRNRAPLDDSGMPKDRFSAEMPDATLATLKIQPSEPRDSAVYFCASGPDRGETQYFGPGTRLLVL.

This clone has only a few counts. J is TRBJ2-5 and V is TRBV27; tentatively, D is TRBD2 (5 bases). TRBJ2-7 explains the end of the DNA better; the J call may be wrong. The CDR3 consists of 14 residues. Germline V gene data show CDR1 as MNHEY and CDR2 as SMNVEV (reference sequence). The DNA of the CDR3 is TGTGCCAGCAGCAAAAGGACTGATACCTACGAGCAGTACTTC. Amino acids: CASSKRTDTYEQYF.

The chain uses TRBV14 and TRBJ1-1; D not resolved. This CDR3 has 15 amino acids. Trimming removed 1 base at V and 0 bases at J, with 9 bases between. Germline V CDR1 and CDR2: SGHDN, FVKESK. Written as DNA, the CDR3 is TGTGCCAGCAGCCAAGGGTGGGCTCTGAACACTGAAGCTTTCTTT. Its protein product is CASSQGWALNTEAFF.

The chain has TRBV6-4 and TRBJ1-2, with 10 bases identical to TRBD1. The CDR3 is 15 residues long. Germline loops: CDR1 MRHNA, CDR2 SNTAGT. V was clipped by 0 bases and J by 5 bases; unmatched bases: 3. CDR3 amino acids: CASSDSDRGPYGYTF. DNA of the CDR3: TGTGCCAGCAGTGACTCTGACAGGGGGCCTTATGGCTACACCTTC.

This clone was seen a single time. The rearrangement links TRBV11-2 to TRBJ2-3, with 8 bases fitting TRBD2. Germline lookup yields CDR1 SGHAT and CDR2 FQNNGV. J gave up 4 bases and V 5 bases, and 8 bases lay outside the gene matches. CDR3 size: 15 residues. The chain's CDR3 is CASSRAGDVSDTQYF. The CDR3, as DNA: TGTGCCAGCAGCCGAGCGGGGGACGTTTCAGATACGCAGTATTTT. Combining the CDR3 with reference TRBV11-2 and TRBJ2-3 gives the whole variable domain EAGVAQSPRYKIIEKRQSVAFWCNPISGHATLYWYQQILGQGPKLLIQFQNNGVVDDSQLPKDRFSAERLKGVDSTLKIQPAKLEDSAVYLCASSRAGDVSDTQYFGPGTRLTVL.

This chain uses TRBV6-5 with TRBJ1-3; the match to TRBD1 covers 7 bases. Germline V gives CDR1 MNHEY, CDR2 SVGAGI. The CDR3 totals 14 residues. Losses at the gene ends were 5 bases for V and 6 bases for J; bases not matched to a gene: 7. CDR3 protein: CASSQGDSLNTIYF. DNA of the CDR3: TGTGCCAGCAGTCAAGGGGACAGCTTAAACACCATATATTTT.

The CDR3 loop is CASSLPPQNIQYF. Here the CDR3 DNA reads TGTGCCAGCAGCCTCCCCCCCCAAAACATTCAGTACTTC. This chain connects TRBV21-1 to TRBJ2-4; the D call of TRBD2 is as the table states it, not checked on the DNA. TRBV21-1 is designated a pseudogene. The CDR3 consists of 13 residues.

The chain carries TRBV28 and TRBJ2-7; TRBD1 is a possible D gene (8 bases). Deletions cut 5 bases from V and 0 bases from J, with 14 bases between. Per the germline V gene, CDR1 is MDHEN and CDR2 is SYDVKM. The CDR3 is made up of 15 amino acids. The DNA for the CDR3 is TGTGCCAGCAGTACAGGGGGGGGTAACTCCTACGAGCAGTACTTC. Translated, it gives CASSTGGGNSYEQYF. Full variable domain (missing parts from reference TRBV28 and TRBJ2-7): DVKVTQSSRYLVKRTGEKVFLECVQDMDHENMFWYRQDPGLGLRLIYFSYDVKMKEKGDIPEGYSVSREKKERFSLILESASTNQTSMYLCASSTGGGNSYEQYFGPGTRLTVT.

The J gene is TRBJ2-1, the V gene TRBV7-2; the D gene is possibly TRBD2 (6 bases). Germline loops: CDR1 SGHTA, CDR2 FQGNSA. The CDR3 is 11 residues long. Trimming took 8 bases from V and 15 from J, leaving 17 bases between them. In nucleotides, the CDR3 is TGTGCCAGCTACTTTAGCGGTAGGCGGTTCTTC. Translation: CASYFSGRRFF.

This clone was seen a few times. The chain joins TRBV9 to TRBJ2-3; 9 bases are a match to TRBD2. Germline V gene lookup returns CDR1 SGDLS and CDR2 YYNGEE. The CDR3 is 16 residues long. V was pared by 4 bases and J by 5 bases, with 11 bases of the junction left unmatched. DNA for the CDR3: TGTGCCAGCAGCCCTACCGGGCGGGGGGGCGTAGATACGCAGTATTTT. Its protein product is CASSPTGRGGVDTQYF.

J is TRBJ2-2 and V is TRBV9; 10 nucleotides align to TRBD2. The CDR3 runs to 18 residues. V shed 3 bases and J 0 bases; nucleotides not matched to a gene: 8. Germline V gene data show CDR1 as SGDLS and CDR2 as YYNGEE. The chain's CDR3 is CASSAWGTSASNTGELFF. The CDR3 bases are TGTGCCAGCAGCGCATGGGGGACTAGCGCCTCGAACACCGGGGAGCTGTTTTTT.

This clone showed up just once. The junction departs from the called germline gene at one end, perhaps through a read error. The rearrangement links TRBV6-5 to TRBJ2-2; 9 positions match TRBD2. Germline V gene sequence: CDR1 MNHEY, CDR2 SVGAGI. The CDR3 contains 16 residues. The CDR3 nucleotides read TGTGCCAGCAGCTACTACCGAGCGGGGGGAATCGGGGAGCTGTTTTTT. Its translation: CASSYYRAGGIGELFF.

The J gene is TRBJ1-1, the V gene TRBV9; D might be TRBD1 (5 bases). Trimming shortened V by 3 bases and J by 4 bases, and 19 bases separated the two germline ends. Germline lookup yields CDR1 SGDLS and CDR2 YYNGEE. The CDR3 has 16 amino acids. CDR3 DNA: TGTGCCAGCAGCGCTATGGGACCGGGGGTGGGCACTGAAGCTTTCTTT. It codes for CASSAMGPGVGTEAFF.

V gene TRBV30 combines with J gene TRBJ2-7; D is possibly TRBD2 (5 bases). The CDR3 runs 11 residues. Deletions cut 4 bases from V and 13 bases from J, with 17 bases between. CDR1 is GTSNPN and CDR2 is SVGIG in the germline V gene (reference sequence). CDR3 DNA: TGTGCCTGGAACTTCCAGCGGACCTCTTACTTC. It encodes CAWNFQRTSYF.

This clone has only one observation. This chain connects TRBV5-6 to TRBJ1-2; D is undetermined. Germline V lookup: CDR1 SGHDT, CDR2 YYEEEE. Between the trimmed V and J ends, which lost 1 base and 8 bases, there was a span of 9 bases. The CDR3 has 12 amino acids. The CDR3 DNA sequence: TGTGCCAGCAGCTTGCAGGTACGGGGCTACACCTTC. This sequence encodes CASSLQVRGYTF.

This clone occurred once. The rearrangement joins TRBV19 to TRBJ2-2; TRBD2 matches at 8 bases. The CDR3 loop spans 14 amino acids. Germline-derived CDR1 and CDR2 are LNHDA and SQIVND (reference sequence). V trimming: 6 bases; J trimming: 8 bases; junction bases outside the gene matches: 8. The CDR3 coding sequence is TGTGCCAGTAGGCGAGCGGGAGTTATGGGGGAGCTGTTTTTT. This translates into CASRRAGVMGELFF.

J is TRBJ1-3 and V is TRBV15; D is undetermined. V was pared by 9 bases and J by 4 bases, with 19 bases between. Germline CDR1 is LNHNV and CDR2 is YYDKDF (reference sequence). CDR3 length: 15 residues. CDR3 protein: CATKRTGLGGNTIYF. The DNA for the CDR3 is TGTGCCACGAAGCGTACCGGACTGGGAGGAAACACCATATATTTT.

The chain uses TRBV18 and TRBJ1-5, with 10 bases matching TRBD1. This CDR3 is 14 amino acids long. The germline CDR1 and CDR2 sequences are KGHSH and LQKENI. V shed 5 bases, J shed 5 bases, and the junction held 3 bases outside the gene matches. The CDR3 DNA reads TGTGCCAGCTCATGGACAGGGGGGGATCAGCCCCAGCATTTT. It is translated as CASSWTGGDQPQHF.

The V call is TRBV18, the J call TRBJ2-7; 9 bases map to TRBD1. CDR3 length: 15 residues. CDR1 and CDR2 from the germline V gene are KGHSH and LQKENI. Trimming cost V 5 bases and J 4 bases; bases outside gene matches: 9. Here the CDR3 DNA reads TGTGCCAGCTCAAAGCCGGGACAGGGCCTATACGAGCAGTACTTC. It translates to CASSKPGQGLYEQYF.

The chain links TRBV2 to TRBJ2-3, with unresolved D. Germline V gives CDR1 SNHLY, CDR2 FYNNEI. The CDR3 extends over 14 amino acids. Trimming cost V 6 bases and J 0 bases, with 10 bases left between them. The DNA of the CDR3 is TGTGCCAGCAGGGAGTGGCCTAGCACAGATACGCAGTATTTT. Encoded protein: CASREWPSTDTQYF.

V and J are TRBV19 and TRBJ1-3; a weak D match, TRBD1 (6 bases). This CDR3 comprises 16 residues. Trimming shortened V by 5 bases and J by 0 bases, and 14 bases separated the two germline ends. Germline CDR1 is LNHDA and CDR2 is SQIVND (reference sequence). CDR3 in amino acids: CASSYPGEDSGNTIYF. The CDR3 nucleotides read TGTGCCAGTAGTTATCCAGGGGAAGACTCTGGAAACACCATATATTTT.

This chain links TRBV9 with TRBJ2-3, with D possibly TRBD2 on 6 matching bases. Trimming removed 4 bases from V and 5 bases from J, with 17 bases in between. Germline CDR1 reads SGDLS; CDR2 reads YYNGEE. The CDR3 covers 15 residues. DNA of the CDR3: TGTGCCAGCAGCTCTCCCGGGACTCAGCGAGATACGCAGTATTTT. This translates into CASSSPGTQRDTQYF. Complete variable domain (other parts from reference TRBV9 and TRBJ2-3): DSGVTQTPKHLITATGQRVTLRCSPRSGDLSVYWYQQSLDQGLQFLIQYYNGEERAKGNILERFSAQQFPDLHSELNLSSLELGDSALYFCASSSPGTQRDTQYFGPGTRLTVL.

The chain combines TRBV10-3 with TRBJ2-7, with 9 bases fitting TRBD2. With 7 bases clipped from V and 5 bases from J, the junction kept 9 bases outside the gene matches. CDR1 is ENHRY, CDR2 SYGVKD, per germline. This CDR3 is built from 14 residues. The CDR3 DNA follows: TGTGCCATCATGAACGCTAGCGGGAAGAACGAGCAGTACTTC. This sequence encodes CAIMNASGKNEQYF.

V usage is TRBV6-1 and J usage is TRBJ2-5, with 8 positions matching TRBD2. The germline V gene encodes CDR1 MNHNS and CDR2 SASEGT. V was clipped by 1 base and J by 5 bases; unmatched bases: 15. CDR3 length: 18 residues. CDR3: CASSEGVEREYRRETQYF. The CDR3 coding sequence is TGTGCCAGCAGTGAAGGTGTCGAGCGGGAGTACCGTCGGGAGACCCAGTACTTC.

CDR3 sequence reads: CASSLVDRGKDTQYF. CDR3 DNA: TGTGCCAGCAGCTTAGTGGACAGGGGCAAAGATACGCAGTATTTT. The chain couples TRBV7-2 to TRBJ2-3; 9 positions match TRBD1. CDR3 length: 15 amino acids. The germline V gene has CDR1 SGHTA and CDR2 FQGNSA. The junction had 4 bases not matched to a gene; V was cut back by 1 base and J by 5 bases.

This chain links TRBV5-1 with TRBJ2-7; tentatively, D is TRBD2 (5 bases). Trimming cost V 0 bases and J 1 base, with 8 bases left between them. The germline gives CDR1 SGHRS, CDR2 YFSETQ. This CDR3 has 14 residues. CDR3 in amino acids: CASSLATGSYEQYF. As DNA, the CDR3 is TGCGCCAGCAGCTTGGCTACGGGATCCTACGAGCAGTACTTC.

This clone was detected only a few times. The rearrangement links TRBV18 to TRBJ2-5; TRBD1 agrees at 7 bases. The length of the CDR3 is 15 residues. V dropped 1 base and J dropped 1; count of bases not matched to a gene: 3. Germline V gives CDR1 KGHSH, CDR2 LQKENI. The CDR3 DNA sequence: TGTGCCAGCTCACCACGTAGGGACAGCCAAGAGACCCAGTACTTC. Its translation is CASSPRRDSQETQYF.

The chain couples TRBV5-1 to TRBJ1-5; D uncertain. From germline, CDR1 is SGHRS and CDR2 YFSETQ. The CDR3 has 18 amino acids. Trimming left V 5 bases short and J 0 bases short, with 21 bases between. The CDR3 reads CASREDGLGSNSNQPQHF. For the CDR3, the DNA is TGCGCCAGCAGGGAAGACGGACTAGGGAGCAATAGCAATCAGCCCCAGCATTTT.

Details on this clone: The junction differs from germline at one of its ends, possibly a read error. This chain uses TRBV7-7 with TRBJ1-5; 8 bases agree with TRBD1. The CDR3 totals 19 residues. Germline V gene data show CDR1 as SSHAT and CDR2 as FNYEAQ (reference sequence). The CDR3 coding sequence is TGTGCTAGCAGCGTAGGGTTATTACAGGGGGTCTATAGCAATCAGCCCCAGCATTTT. Its translation is CASSVGLLQGVYSNQPQHF.

V and J are TRBV6-5 and TRBJ1-1, with D unclear. Germline values: CDR1 MNHEY, CDR2 SVGAGI. There are 11 residues in the CDR3. V lost 8 bases, J lost 7 bases, and 11 bases lay in between. The CDR3 DNA sequence: TGTGCCAGCGGTTCAAGCCGTGAAGCTTTCTTT. Its translation is CASGSSREAFF.

The rearrangement joins TRBV21-1 to TRBJ2-7; the table gives TRBD2 as D, unverified against the DNA. TRBV21-1 is reported as a pseudogene. The CDR3 loop spans 17 amino acids. The CDR3, as DNA: TGTGCCAGCAGCAAAGATGGGGAGGCAGGGAGCTCCTACGAGCAGTACTTC. Its translation is CASSKDGEAGSSYEQYF.